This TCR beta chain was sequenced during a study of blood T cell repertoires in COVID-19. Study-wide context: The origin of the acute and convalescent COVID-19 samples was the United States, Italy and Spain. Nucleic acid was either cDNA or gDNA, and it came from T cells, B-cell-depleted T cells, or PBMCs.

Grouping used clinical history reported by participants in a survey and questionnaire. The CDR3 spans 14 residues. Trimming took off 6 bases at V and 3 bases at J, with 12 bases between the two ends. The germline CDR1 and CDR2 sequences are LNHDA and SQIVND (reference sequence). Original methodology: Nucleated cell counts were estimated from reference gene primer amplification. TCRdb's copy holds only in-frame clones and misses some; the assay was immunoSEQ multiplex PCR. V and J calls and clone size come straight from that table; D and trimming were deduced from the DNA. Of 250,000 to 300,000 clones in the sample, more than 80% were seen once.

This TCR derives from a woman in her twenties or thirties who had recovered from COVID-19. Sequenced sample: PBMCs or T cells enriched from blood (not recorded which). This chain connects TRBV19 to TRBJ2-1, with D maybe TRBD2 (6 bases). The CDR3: CASSRTTVYNEQFF. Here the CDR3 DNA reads TGTGCCAGTAGCCGGACTACCGTCTACAATGAGCAGTTCTTC. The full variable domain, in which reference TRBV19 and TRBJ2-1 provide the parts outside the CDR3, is DGGITQSPKYLFRKEGQNVTLSCEQNLNHDAMYWYRQDPGQGLRLIYYSQIVNDFQKGDIAEGYSVSREKKESFPLTVTSAQKNPTAFYLCASSRTTVYNEQFFGPGTRLTVL.